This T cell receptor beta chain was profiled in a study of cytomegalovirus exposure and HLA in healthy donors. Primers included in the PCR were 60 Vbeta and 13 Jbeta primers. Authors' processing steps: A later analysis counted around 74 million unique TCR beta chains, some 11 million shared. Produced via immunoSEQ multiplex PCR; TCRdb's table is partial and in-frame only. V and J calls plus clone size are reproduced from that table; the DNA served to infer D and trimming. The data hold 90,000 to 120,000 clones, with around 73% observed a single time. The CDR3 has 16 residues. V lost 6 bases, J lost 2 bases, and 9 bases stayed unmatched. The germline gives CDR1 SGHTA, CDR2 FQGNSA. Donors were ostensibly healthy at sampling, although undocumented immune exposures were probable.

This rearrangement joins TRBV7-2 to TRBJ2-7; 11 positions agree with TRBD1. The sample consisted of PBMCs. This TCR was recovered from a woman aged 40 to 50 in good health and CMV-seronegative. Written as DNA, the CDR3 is TGTGCCAGCAGACGCGCCCGGGACAGGGGGGCCTACGAGCAGTACTTC. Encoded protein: CASRRARDRGAYEQYF.